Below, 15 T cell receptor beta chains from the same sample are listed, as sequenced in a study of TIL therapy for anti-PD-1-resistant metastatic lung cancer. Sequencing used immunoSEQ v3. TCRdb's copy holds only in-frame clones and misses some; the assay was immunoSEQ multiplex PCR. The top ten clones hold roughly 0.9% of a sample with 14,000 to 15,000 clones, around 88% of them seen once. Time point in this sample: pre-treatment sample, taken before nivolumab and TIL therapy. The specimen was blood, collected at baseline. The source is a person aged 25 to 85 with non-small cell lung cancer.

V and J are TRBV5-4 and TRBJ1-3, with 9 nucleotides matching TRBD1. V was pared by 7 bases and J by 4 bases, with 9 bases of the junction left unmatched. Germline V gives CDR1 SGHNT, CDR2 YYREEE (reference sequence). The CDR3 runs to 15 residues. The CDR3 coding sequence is TGTGCCAGCCGATCATGGACAGGGGCCGGAAACACCATATATTTT. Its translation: CASRSWTGAGNTIYF.

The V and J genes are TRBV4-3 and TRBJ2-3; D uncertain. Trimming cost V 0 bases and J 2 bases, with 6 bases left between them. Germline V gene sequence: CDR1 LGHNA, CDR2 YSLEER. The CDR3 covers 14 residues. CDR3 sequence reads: CASSQELVTDTQYF. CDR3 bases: TGCGCCAGCAGCCAAGAATTAGTCACAGATACGCAGTATTTT.

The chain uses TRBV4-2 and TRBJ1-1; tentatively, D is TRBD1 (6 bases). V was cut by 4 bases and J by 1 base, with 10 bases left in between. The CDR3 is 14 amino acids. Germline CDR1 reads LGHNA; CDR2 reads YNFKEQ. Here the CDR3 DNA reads TGTGCCAGCAGCCGCAGGACAGAGAACACTGAAGCTTTCTTT. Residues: CASSRRTENTEAFF.

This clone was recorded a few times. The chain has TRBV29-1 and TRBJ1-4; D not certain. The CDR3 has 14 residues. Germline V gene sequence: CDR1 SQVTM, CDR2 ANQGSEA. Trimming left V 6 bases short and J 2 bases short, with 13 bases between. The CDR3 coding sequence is TGCAGCGTCCTACGTAGGGAGACTAATGAAAAACTGTTTTTT. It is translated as CSVLRRETNEKLFF.

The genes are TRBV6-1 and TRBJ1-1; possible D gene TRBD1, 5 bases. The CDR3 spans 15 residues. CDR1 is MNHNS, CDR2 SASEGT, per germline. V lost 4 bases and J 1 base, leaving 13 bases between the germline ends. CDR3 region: CASSAARVRNTEAFF. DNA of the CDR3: TGTGCCAGCAGTGCAGCCAGGGTGAGGAACACTGAAGCTTTCTTT.

The CDR3 spells CASSATGYNEQFF. CDR3 DNA sequence: TGTGCCAGCAGTGCTACAGGGTACAATGAGCAGTTCTTC. V usage is TRBV6-1 and J usage is TRBJ2-1, with a tentative D call TRBD1 (6 bases). V lost 4 bases and J lost 4, with 8 bases in between. Germline lookup yields CDR1 MNHNS and CDR2 SASEGT. The length of the CDR3 is 13 residues.

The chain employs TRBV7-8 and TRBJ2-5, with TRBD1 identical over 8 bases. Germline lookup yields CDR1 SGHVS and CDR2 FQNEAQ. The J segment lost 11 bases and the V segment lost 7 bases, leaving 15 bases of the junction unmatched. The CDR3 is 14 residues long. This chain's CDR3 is CASTPRQGASQQYF. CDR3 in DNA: TGTGCCAGCACTCCGCGGCAGGGGGCGTCACAGCAGTACTTC.

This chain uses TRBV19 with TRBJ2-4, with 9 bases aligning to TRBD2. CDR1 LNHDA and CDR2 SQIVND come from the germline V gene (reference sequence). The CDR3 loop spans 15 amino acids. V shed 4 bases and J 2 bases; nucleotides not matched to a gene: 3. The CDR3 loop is CASSTSGITKNIQYF. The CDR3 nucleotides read TGTGCCAGTAGTACTAGCGGGATCACCAAAAACATTCAGTACTTC.

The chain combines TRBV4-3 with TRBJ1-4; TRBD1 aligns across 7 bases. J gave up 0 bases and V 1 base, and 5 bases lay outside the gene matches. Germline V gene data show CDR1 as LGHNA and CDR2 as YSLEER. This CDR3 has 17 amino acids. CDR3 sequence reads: CASSQAPGTATNEKLFF. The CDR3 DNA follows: TGCGCCAGCAGCCAAGCCCCTGGGACAGCAACTAATGAAAAACTGTTTTTT.

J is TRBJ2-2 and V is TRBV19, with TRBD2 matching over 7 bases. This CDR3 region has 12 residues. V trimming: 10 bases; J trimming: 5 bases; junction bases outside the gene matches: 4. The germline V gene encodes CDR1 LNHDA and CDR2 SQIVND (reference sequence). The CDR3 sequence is CATSGTTGELFF. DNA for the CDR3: TGTGCCACTAGCGGTACTACCGGGGAGCTGTTTTTT.

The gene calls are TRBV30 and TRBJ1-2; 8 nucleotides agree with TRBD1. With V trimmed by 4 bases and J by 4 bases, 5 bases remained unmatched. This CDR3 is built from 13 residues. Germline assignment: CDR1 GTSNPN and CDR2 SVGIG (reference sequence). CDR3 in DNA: TGTGCCTGGAACCCGACAGGGGCCTATGGCTACACCTTC. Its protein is CAWNPTGAYGYTF.

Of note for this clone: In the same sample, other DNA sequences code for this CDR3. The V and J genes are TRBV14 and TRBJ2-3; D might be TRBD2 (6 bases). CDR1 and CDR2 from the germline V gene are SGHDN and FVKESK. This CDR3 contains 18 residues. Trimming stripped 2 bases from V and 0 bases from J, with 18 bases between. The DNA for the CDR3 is TGTGCCAGCAGCCAACACACAATAGCGGAACCTAGCACAGATACGCAGTATTTT. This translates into CASSQHTIAEPSTDTQYF.

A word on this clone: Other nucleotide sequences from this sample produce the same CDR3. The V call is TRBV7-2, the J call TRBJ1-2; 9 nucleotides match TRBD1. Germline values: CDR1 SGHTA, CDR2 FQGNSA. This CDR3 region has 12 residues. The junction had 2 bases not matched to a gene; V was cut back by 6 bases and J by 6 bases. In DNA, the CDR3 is TGTGCCAGCAGGCGACAGGGGGATGGCTACACCTTC. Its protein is CASRRQGDGYTF. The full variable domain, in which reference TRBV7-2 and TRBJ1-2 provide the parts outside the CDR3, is GAGVSQSPSNKVTEKGKDVELRCDPISGHTALYWYRQSLGQGLEFLIYFQGNSAPDKSGLPSDRFSAERTGGSVSTLTIQRTQQEDSAVYLCASRRQGDGYTFGSGTRLTVV.

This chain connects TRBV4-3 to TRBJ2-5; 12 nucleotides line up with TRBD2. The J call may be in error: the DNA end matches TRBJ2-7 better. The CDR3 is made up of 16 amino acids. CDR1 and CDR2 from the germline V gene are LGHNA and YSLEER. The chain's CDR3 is CASSQGTSGFFYEQYF. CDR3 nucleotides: TGCGCCAGCAGCCAGGGGACTAGCGGGTTTTTCTACGAGCAGTACTTC.

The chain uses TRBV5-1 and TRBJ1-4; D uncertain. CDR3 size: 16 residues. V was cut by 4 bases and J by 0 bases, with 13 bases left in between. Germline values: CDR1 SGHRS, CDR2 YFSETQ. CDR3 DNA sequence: TGCGCCAGCAGCGACTCGATGCTTTCAACTAATGAAAAACTGTTTTTT. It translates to CASSDSMLSTNEKLFF. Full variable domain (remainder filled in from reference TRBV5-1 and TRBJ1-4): KAGVTQTPRYLIKTRGQQVTLSCSPISGHRSVSWYQQTPGQGLQFLFEYFSETQRNKGNFPGRFSGRQFSNSRSEMNVSTLELGDSALYLCASSDSMLSTNEKLFFGSGTQLSVL.